These 24 T cell receptor beta chains originate from one sample sequenced in a study of control samples from healthy donors and cancer patients. Sequencing was performed with immunoSEQ multiplex PCR; in TCRdb, only in-frame clones are kept and a portion is missing. The sample carries about 84,000 clones, roughly 82% recorded once. The source material was PBMCs. These receptors were taken from a man aged 55-75 years with head and neck cancer.

This clone was counted only a few times. The chain is built from TRBV6-5 and TRBJ1-5, with D hard to call. This CDR3 region has 13 residues. Germline CDR1 reads MNHEY; CDR2 reads SVGAGI. Trimming shortened V by 6 bases and J by 1 base, and 7 bases separated the two germline ends. In DNA form, the CDR3 reads TGTGCCAGCAGGAACCTGAGCAATCAGCCCCAGCATTTT. Translation gives CASRNLSNQPQHF.

This clone was seen a single time. The chain uses TRBV2 and TRBJ2-5, with no clear D. The germline CDR1 and CDR2 sequences are SNHLY and FYNNEI. The V end lost 2 bases, the J end lost 5 bases, and 12 bases lay between the germline ends. This CDR3 spans 14 amino acids. CDR3 in amino acids: CASSELMGWETQYF. The CDR3 nucleotides are TGTGCCAGCAGTGAACTAATGGGATGGGAGACCCAGTACTTC. The variable domain in full, with the rest retrieved from reference TRBV2 and TRBJ2-5, is EPEVTQTPSHQVTQMGQEVILRCVPISNHLYFYWYRQILGQKVEFLVSFYNNEISEKSEIFDDQFSVERPDGSNFTLKIRSTKLEDSAMYFCASSELMGWETQYFGPGTRLLVL.

This chain joins TRBV5-1 and TRBJ2-5; 14 nucleotides line up with TRBD2. V lost 4 bases to trimming and J lost 6 bases; unmatched junction nucleotides: 14. The germline V gene has CDR1 SGHRS and CDR2 YFSETQ. The CDR3 is 18 amino acids. The CDR3 nucleotides are TGCGCCAGCAGCGGAACCGGGACTAGCGGGAGAATTAGCCAGACCCAGTACTTC. It yields the protein CASSGTGTSGRISQTQYF.

This chain joins TRBV5-1 and TRBJ2-3; tentative D call: TRBD2 (5 bases). CDR3 length: 16 amino acids. Trimming took off 0 bases at V and 0 bases at J, with 11 bases between the two ends. Germline loops: CDR1 SGHRS, CDR2 YFSETQ. The CDR3 DNA follows: TGCGCCAGCAGCTTGGGAGTGGGCGGGAGCACAGATACGCAGTATTTT. It codes for CASSLGVGGSTDTQYF.

This sequence joins TRBV5-5 and TRBJ2-1; TRBD2 aligns across 7 bases. The CDR3 runs to 15 residues. The germline V gene encodes CDR1 SGHKS and CDR2 YYEKEE (reference sequence). The V and J ends lost 6 bases and 2 bases, in that order; junction bases with no gene match: 8. Here the CDR3 DNA reads TGTGCCAGCATCCGTAGCGGGCAAACCTACAATGAGCAGTTCTTC. Its translation: CASIRSGQTYNEQFF.

The V gene is TRBV7-9, the J gene TRBJ1-1; D is undetermined. V lost 2 bases, J lost 3 bases, and 10 bases lay in between. Germline V gene sequence: CDR1 SEHNR, CDR2 FQNEAQ (reference sequence). The CDR3 loop spans 14 amino acids. Here the CDR3 DNA reads TGTGCCAGCAGCTTATTAAGAGGGTACACTGAAGCTTTCTTT. Translation gives CASSLLRGYTEAFF.

This chain joins TRBV5-1 and TRBJ2-7, with a weak D call TRBD2 (6 bases). The V end was cut by 2 bases, the J end by 6 bases, with 6 bases between. The CDR3 is made up of 11 amino acids. The germline V gene encodes CDR1 SGHRS and CDR2 YFSETQ. The CDR3 is CASSLAGEQYF. DNA for the CDR3: TGCGCCAGCAGCTTAGCGGGCGAGCAGTACTTC.

This chain joins TRBV28 and TRBJ2-3; perhaps TRBD1 as D (5 bases). The germline V and J ends were trimmed by 2 bases and 1 base, with 16 bases remaining between them. This CDR3 region has 17 residues. From germline, CDR1 is MDHEN and CDR2 SYDVKM. The CDR3 bases are TGTGCCAGCAGTTTACGGCCAGGGAAGGCGGGCACAGATACGCAGTATTTT. Its protein product is CASSLRPGKAGTDTQYF.

The chain joins TRBV21-1 to TRBJ2-7; the table names TRBD1, a call not compared with the DNA. TRBV21-1 is shown as a pseudogene. CDR3 length: 12 amino acids. This CDR3 reads CASSRDTYEQYF. For the CDR3, the DNA is TGTGCCAGCAGCAGGGACACCTACGAGCAGTACTTC.

The gene calls are TRBV27 and TRBJ2-3, with D uncertain. The CDR3 sequence is 13 residues long. The V and J ends lost 8 bases and 3 bases respectively, with 12 bases between them. Looked up from germline, CDR1 is MNHEY and CDR2 is SMNVEV (reference sequence). The CDR3 loop is CASRVIATDTQYF. DNA of the CDR3: TGTGCCAGCCGAGTAATAGCAACAGATACGCAGTATTTT.

The V call is TRBV30, the J call TRBJ2-3, with 8 positions matching TRBD2. Germline V lookup: CDR1 GTSNPN, CDR2 SVGIG (reference sequence). After removal of 1 base from V and 1 base from J, the junction contained 4 bases not matched to a gene. CDR3 size: 15 residues. This CDR3 is CAWSAGGGGTDTQYF. CDR3 nucleotides: TGTGCCTGGAGTGCGGGAGGGGGAGGCACAGATACGCAGTATTTT. The full variable domain, rest sourced from reference TRBV30 and TRBJ2-3, is SQTIHQWPATLVQPVGSPLSLECTVEGTSNPNLYWYRQAAGRGLQLLFYSVGIGQISSEVPQNLSASRPQDRQFILSSKKLLLSDSGFYLCAWSAGGGGTDTQYFGPGTRLTVL.

The V gene is TRBV5-5, the J gene TRBJ1-2; maybe TRBD1 (6 bases). In germline, CDR1 is SGHKS, CDR2 YYEKEE (reference sequence). CDR3 length: 13 amino acids. The germline V and J ends were trimmed by 0 bases and 7 bases, with 10 bases remaining between them. CDR3 amino acids: CASSLVGGGGYTF. The CDR3 nucleotides are TGTGCCAGCAGCTTGGTCGGAGGGGGTGGCTACACCTTC.

The chain employs TRBV28 and TRBJ2-5; 10 nucleotides line up with TRBD2. The V segment lost 6 bases and the J segment 5 bases; nucleotides outside the gene matches: 15. The CDR3 consists of 17 residues. Germline V gives CDR1 MDHEN, CDR2 SYDVKM. CDR3 in amino acids: CASSVGTSAKWGETQYF. CDR3 DNA: TGTGCCAGCAGCGTCGGGACTAGCGCAAAATGGGGGGAGACCCAGTACTTC.

This chain connects TRBV4-2 to TRBJ1-6; maybe TRBD1 (5 bases). Deletions cut 6 bases from V and 8 bases from J, with 20 bases between. CDR1 and CDR2 (germline): LGHNA, YNFKEQ. The CDR3 sequence is 16 residues long. CDR3 nucleotides: TGTGCCAGCAGGACCCGGGACGGAGAAGGATATTCACCCCTCCACTTT. Encoded protein: CASRTRDGEGYSPLHF.

The V and J genes are TRBV6-5 and TRBJ1-3; tentatively, D is TRBD1 (5 bases). The V and J ends lost 11 bases and 0 bases respectively, with 11 bases between them. CDR1 is MNHEY, CDR2 SVGAGI, per germline. The CDR3 runs to 13 residues. The CDR3 spells CAVATVSGNTIYF. As DNA, the CDR3 is TGTGCCGTAGCGACAGTCTCTGGAAACACCATATATTTT.

In nucleotides, the CDR3 is TGTGCCAGCACCTTGGACAGGAGGAACACTGAAGCTTTCTTT. Protein: CASTLDRRNTEAFF. The chain is built from TRBV6-5 and TRBJ1-1; TRBD1 matches at 7 bases. Germline CDR1 MNHEY, CDR2 SVGAGI. The J segment lost 1 base and the V segment lost 7 bases, leaving 6 bases of the junction unmatched. The CDR3 runs 14 residues.

The V gene is TRBV24-1, the J gene TRBJ2-1; 10 bases align to TRBD2. The V gene's germline CDR1 is KGHDR and CDR2 SFDVKD. The junction had 9 bases not matched to a gene; V was cut back by 3 bases and J by 8 bases. The CDR3 runs 16 residues. The CDR3, as DNA: TGTGCCACCAGTGATGCGGGGACTAGCGTTGGCCATGAGCAGTTCTTC. Protein sequence: CATSDAGTSVGHEQFF.

V gene TRBV7-9 combines with J gene TRBJ2-3; 9 positions agree with TRBD1. This CDR3 region has 15 residues. Germline CDR1 and CDR2: SEHNR and FQNEAQ (reference sequence). The V and J ends lost 3 bases and 3 bases, in that order; junction bases with no gene match: 4. The CDR3 sequence is CASSFLGQGTDTQYF. The CDR3 DNA reads as TGTGCCAGCAGCTTTCTCGGACAGGGGACAGATACGCAGTATTTT. Complete variable domain (other parts from reference TRBV7-9 and TRBJ2-3): DTGVSQNPRHKITKRGQNVTFRCDPISEHNRLYWYRQTLGQGPEFLTYFQNEAQLEKSRLLSDRFSAERPKGSFSTLEIQRTEQGDSAMYLCASSFLGQGTDTQYFGPGTRLTVL.

The J gene is TRBJ2-1, the V gene TRBV3-1 (or the pseudogene TRBV3-2); D remains ambiguous. Germline CDR1 reads LGHDT; CDR2 reads YNNKEL (reference sequence). V was pared by 3 bases and J by 6 bases, with 9 bases between. The CDR3 runs to 13 residues. CDR3 in amino acids: CASSQYFSNEQFF. The CDR3 DNA sequence: TGTGCCAGCAGCCAGTATTTCAGCAATGAGCAGTTCTTC.

This clone has a handful of counts. The chain couples TRBV2 to TRBJ2-5; D perhaps matches TRBD1 (6 bases). Germline values: CDR1 SNHLY, CDR2 FYNNEI. This CDR3 spans 13 amino acids. V dropped 4 bases and J dropped 5 bases, with 11 bases sitting between them. The CDR3 is CASSGQAAETQYF. The CDR3 DNA is TGTGCCAGCAGTGGACAGGCCGCGGAGACCCAGTACTTC.

The chain carries TRBV5-6 and TRBJ1-2; 8 bases line up with TRBD1. The CDR3 is made up of 15 amino acids. J gave up 2 bases and V 0 bases, and 3 bases lay outside the gene matches. Germline CDR1 is SGHDT and CDR2 is YYEEEE. The CDR3 reads CASSLGQGANYGYTF. CDR3 DNA sequence: TGTGCCAGCAGCTTGGGGCAGGGGGCAAACTATGGCTACACCTTC.

The CDR3 DNA reads as TGTGCCAGCAGGGAGACAGGCGGAAACACTGAAGCTTTCTTT. Protein product: CASRETGGNTEAFF. The genes are TRBV2 and TRBJ1-1, with D maybe TRBD1 (6 bases). The CDR3 extends over 14 amino acids. Trimming stripped 6 bases from V and 2 bases from J, with 13 bases between. Germline assignment: CDR1 SNHLY and CDR2 FYNNEI.

The V and J genes are TRBV5-1 and TRBJ2-7; unclear D gene. The CDR3 totals 15 residues. The V gene's germline CDR1 is SGHRS and CDR2 YFSETQ. Trimming shortened V by 0 bases and J by 0 bases, and 10 bases separated the two germline ends. The CDR3: CASSLAGRSSYEQYF. The CDR3 nucleotides read TGCGCCAGCAGCTTGGCCGGACGGAGCTCCTACGAGCAGTACTTC.

The V and J genes are TRBV7-9 and TRBJ1-2; D remains ambiguous. This CDR3 spans 14 amino acids. Trimming left V 0 bases short and J 3 bases short, with 8 bases between. The germline V gene encodes CDR1 SEHNR and CDR2 FQNEAQ (reference sequence). CDR3 sequence reads: CASSLAGPDYGYTF. The CDR3 region has the DNA TGTGCCAGCAGCTTAGCCGGGCCTGACTATGGCTACACCTTC.